A selection of T cell receptor beta chains follows, all from one sample in a study of CD8+ T cells in alopecia areata. Here immunoSEQ multiplex PCR was the method, and the copy in TCRdb shows in-frame clones only, minus some. The table has 150,000 to 200,000 clones, under 80% seen once. This material consisted of CD4+ T cells sorted from blood, taken at roughly week 49, from a patient treated with tofacitinib. These receptors all come from a human donor with alopecia areata. Each CDR3 is given with its conserved first and last residue. The D gene is left open where the match is weak. The listing skips clone size in some rows; elsewhere it reads once, few, many or a size class.

clone_size | v_call | d_call | cdr3_aa
- | TRBV5-6 | - | CASSFEGIRREGYTF
once | TRBV29-1 | TRBD1 | CSVGVGTANEKLFF
- | TRBV7-2 | - | CASSLREGGGYTF
- | TRBV29-1 | - | CSGGLNNEQFF
- | TRBV7-9 | - | CASSLVPAPTQYF
once | TRBV10-2 | TRBD1 | CASTGTANNYGYTF
few | TRBV29-1 | TRBD2 | CSVEKSLAGTYEQYF
- | TRBV30 | - | CAWSVPGRNSQPQHF
- | TRBV9 | - | CASTPEGRGTQYF
- | TRBV5-1 | - | CASSSPVWNEQFF
- | TRBV15 | - | CATSRGPNTEAFF
- | TRBV29-1 | TRBD1 | CSVTRDRGLPAFF
- | TRBV7-2 | - | CASSLEIGRQAKNIQYF
- | TRBV11-2 | TRBD1 | CASSSLGQANEKLFF
few | TRBV29-1 | - | CSVGQGGGQYF
- | TRBV19 | TRBD2 | CASSSGLAEHYEQYF
- | TRBV30 | - | CAWSRRQDAGFAF
- | TRBV29-1 | - | CSVEHPSRPYEQYF
- | TRBV29-1 | TRBD2 | CSARLAGLGAGELFF
once | TRBV7-2 | - | CASSLGPGTHEQYF
once | TRBV5-4 | TRBD2 | CASSRGGQGSYEQYF
once | TRBV30 | - | CAWSARPGLKSRELFF
once | TRBV15 | TRBD1 | CATSPEEGARNSPLHF
- | TRBV5-6 | TRBD1 | CASSLPPGTGGYGYTF
- | TRBV5-1 | - | CASSLDGAGNYGYTF
- | TRBV30 | TRBD1 | CAWSSGTGDQPQHF
- | TRBV10-2 | TRBD1 | CASSSTGGLRYTF
- | TRBV7-3 | TRBD2 | CASSLTGGSGTQYF
- | TRBV20-1 | - | CSARQGETQYF
- | TRBV6-1 | - | CASSGTGLYEQYF
- | TRBV6-5 | TRBD1 | CASSPRGTGGGYTF
- | TRBV19 | - | CASSILRGEQYF
- | TRBV4-3 | TRBD2 | CASSQLLGGLAPHTGELFF
- | TRBV15 | - | CATSNTETQYF
- | TRBV7-2 | TRBD1 | CASSNRGPTDTQYF
- | TRBV7-8 | - | CASSPEAGGKLFF
- | TRBV9 | - | CASSVLRDRDTQYF
- | TRBV29-1 | - | CSVAGRLNEKLFF
- | TRBV4-3 | - | CASSRHARGLDEQYF
many | TRBV28 | - | CTTLGQTYGYTF
- | TRBV29-1 | - | CSVGLGGAGYGYTF
- | TRBV5-1 | TRBD1 | CASSLGQGSPYEQYF
- | TRBV7-3 | - | CASSWGFGGGNEQFF
- | TRBV5-6 | - | CASSKSTGSSYEQYF
- | TRBV5-1 | - | CASSLASASNDAFF
- | TRBV7-8 | - | CASSPQDANNSPLHF
- | TRBV9 | - | CASSVGLSPLHF
- | TRBV19 | - | CASRGSNQPQHF
- | TRBV20-1 | - | CSASHLDTQYF
many | TRBV19 | TRBD1 | CASTGQGRTGELFF
few | TRBV30 | TRBD1 | CAWSDGQGNYGYTF
few | TRBV5-1 | TRBD2 | CASSLTGGLYNEQFF